This T cell receptor beta chain is drawn from a study of identical twins. MiXCR, applied by TCRdb to the 5' RACE reads, yields one record per CDR3 protein. The repertoire holds fewer than 500,000 distinct CDR3 sequences, approximately 15% seen once, with more than 0.8% in the top ten. The V end was cut by 6 bases, the J end by 5 bases, with 14 bases between. Germline CDR1 reads DFQATT; CDR2 reads SNEGSKA (reference sequence). The CDR3 has 14 amino acids. This clonotype has just a few counts. These data were likewise used in another study, on yellow fever vaccine responses in identical twins.

V is TRBV20-1 and J is TRBJ1-6; D is uncertain. This clonotype originated in a woman aged 18 to 35 in good health. Specimen: CD4+ T cells sorted from blood. The CDR3 nucleotides read TGCAGTGCCAAGGGCAGTGCAAATAATTCACCCCTCCACTTT. This codes for CSAKGSANNSPLHF.